This T cell receptor beta chain was recorded in a study of T cell repertoires in cytomegalovirus infection. The wider study: Selection of CMV epitopes for the study included recently identified HLA-C-restricted and well-studied HLA-B-restricted ones. Signatures in public TCR beta sequences pointed to both CMV infection and matching HLA type.

The germline V gene has CDR1 MDHEN and CDR2 SYDVKM. CDR3 length: 12 amino acids. Deletions cut 2 bases from V and 2 bases from J, with 1 base between. This clonotype has more than one count but fewer than ten. Antigen specificity is unknown. TCRdb analysed the reads with MiXCR anew, one entry per CDR3 protein. The sample contains about 69,000 distinct CDR3 sequences, about 29% of which appear only once. The rearrangement joins TRBV28 to TRBJ2-4, with no clear D. This TCR was recovered from a human donor in good health (CMV status not recorded). Some clones in this sample may be carry-over from other donors' samples. Source: CD8+ T cells from cultured PBMCs, taken from culture after CMV antigen stimulation. In DNA, the CDR3 is TGTGCCAGCAGTTTACCCAAAAACATTCAGTACTTC. Translation gives CASSLPKNIQYF. The full variable domain, with the rest looked up from reference TRBV28 and TRBJ2-4, is DVKVTQSSRYLVKRTGEKVFLECVQDMDHENMFWYRQDPGLGLRLIYFSYDVKMKEKGDIPEGYSVSREKKERFSLILESASTNQTSMYLCASSLPKNIQYFGAGTRLSVL.